This passage covers 5 T cell receptor beta chains from one sample sequenced in a study of regulatory T cells in long-lasting Graves disease. The authors built TCR beta libraries using iRepertoire HTBI primers and Arm-PCR of CDR3 regions. Via MiXCR, TCRdb re-called the multiplex PCR reads, giving one row per CDR3 protein. The sample contains around 400,000 distinct CDR3 sequences, roughly a fifth of which appear only once. Time point described: persistent/refractory GD, antithyroid drugs over 5 years with positive TRAb. Generation of the TCR library employed RNA extracted from PBMCs. The sample was peripheral blood mononuclear cells (PBMCs), taken when the disease was refractory, from a patient treated with antithyroid drugs. These receptors all stem from a female donor with Graves disease.

This clonotype was counted a few times. The CDR3 protein is CASSFKSPSGSSEQYF. CDR3 nucleotide sequence: TGTGCCAGCAGCTTTAAAAGCCCTAGCGGGAGCAGCGAGCAGTACTTC. J is TRBJ2-7 and V is TRBV7-6; 10 bases map to TRBD2. This CDR3 region has 16 residues. J gave up 6 bases and V 3 bases, and 11 bases lay outside the gene matches. Germline CDR1 reads SGHVS; CDR2 reads FNYEAQ.

This clonotype has only a few counts. The J gene is TRBJ1-2, the V gene TRBV5-6, with D unresolved. CDR1 is SGHDT and CDR2 is YYEEEE in the germline V gene. Trimming stripped 5 bases from V and 2 bases from J, with 13 bases between. The CDR3 consists of 14 residues. The CDR3 sequence is CASRAGNINYGYTF. DNA of the CDR3: TGTGCCAGCAGGGCGGGGAACATCAACTATGGCTACACCTTC.

This clonotype was observed a handful of times. The rearrangement links TRBV19 to TRBJ2-6; D is unclear. CDR3 size: 14 residues. Germline V gives CDR1 LNHDA, CDR2 SQIVND (reference sequence). The V and J ends lost 7 bases and 0 bases respectively, with 7 bases between them. In nucleotides, the CDR3 is TGTGCCAGTAAAGTCGACTCTGGGGCCAACGTCCTGACTTTC. Protein: CASKVDSGANVLTF. Full variable domain (missing parts from reference TRBV19 and TRBJ2-6): DGGITQSPKYLFRKEGQNVTLSCEQNLNHDAMYWYRQDPGQGLRLIYYSQIVNDFQKGDIAEGYSVSREKKESFPLTVTSAQKNPTAFYLCASKVDSGANVLTFGAGSRLTVL.

The rearrangement joins TRBV2 to TRBJ2-3; TRBD1 matches at 8 bases. Germline V gene lookup returns CDR1 SNHLY and CDR2 FYNNEI. This CDR3 has 17 amino acids. V lost 2 bases, J lost 0 bases, and 7 bases stayed unmatched. For the CDR3, the DNA is TGTGCCAGCAGTGAATCGTTCTGGACAGGGAGCACAGATACGCAGTATTTT. Translating gives CASSESFWTGSTDTQYF. The whole variable domain, filled in from reference TRBV2 and TRBJ2-3, reads EPEVTQTPSHQVTQMGQEVILRCVPISNHLYFYWYRQILGQKVEFLVSFYNNEISEKSEIFDDQFSVERPDGSNFTLKIRSTKLEDSAMYFCASSESFWTGSTDTQYFGPGTRLTVL.

This clonotype was counted only a few times. The chain uses TRBV5-1 and TRBJ2-7; TRBD1 might be the D (6 bases). The germline V gene has CDR1 SGHRS and CDR2 YFSETQ. V shed 1 base and J shed 0 bases, with 11 bases lying between them. This CDR3 contains 15 residues. DNA for the CDR3: TGCGCCAGCAGCTTGACAGGGCTAACCTCCTACGAGCAGTACTTC. Its translation: CASSLTGLTSYEQYF.